This T cell receptor beta chain was retrieved from a study of CD8+ T cells in alopecia areata. V was clipped by 1 base and J by 1 base; unmatched bases: 7. CDR3 size: 18 residues. The germline CDR1 and CDR2 sequences are SEHNR and FQNEAQ (reference sequence). In a group of about 5 patients, CD4+ cells were sorted into CD25+CD127- cells. cDNA serving as the sequencing template came from extracted, reverse transcribed RNA. Profiled with immunoSEQ multiplex PCR; TCRdb holds only in-frame clones, not every one. Counted here are more than 7,000 clones, just over 70% occurring once; the ten biggest clones make up approximately 2.7%. On this clone itself: Its antigen is not known.

Study-wide results and caveats: Resident alphabeta T-cell populations of normal skin are likewise subject to sequencing in scalp samples.

The receptor was derived from a human donor with alopecia areata. The source material was CD4+ Tregs sorted from blood. The V gene is TRBV7-9, the J gene TRBJ2-6; 7 positions match TRBD1. The chain's CDR3 is CASSLDRGAGSGANVLTF. The CDR3 DNA reads as TGTGCCAGCAGCTTAGACAGGGGCGCTGGATCTGGGGCCAACGTCCTGACTTTC.